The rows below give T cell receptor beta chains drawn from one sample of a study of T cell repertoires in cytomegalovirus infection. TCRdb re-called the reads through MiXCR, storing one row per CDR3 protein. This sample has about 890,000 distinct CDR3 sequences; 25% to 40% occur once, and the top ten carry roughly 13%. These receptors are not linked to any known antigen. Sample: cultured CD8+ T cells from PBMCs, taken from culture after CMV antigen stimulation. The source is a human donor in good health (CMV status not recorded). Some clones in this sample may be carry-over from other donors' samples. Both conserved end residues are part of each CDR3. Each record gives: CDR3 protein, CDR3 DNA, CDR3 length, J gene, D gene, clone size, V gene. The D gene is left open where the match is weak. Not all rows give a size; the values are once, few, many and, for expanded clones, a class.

CASRTRQGLQGDTQYF	TGTGCCAGCCGTACCCGACAGGGGCTCCAGGGAGATACGCAGTATTTT	16	TRBJ2-3	TRBD1	.	TRBV27
CASAETFGETQYF	TGTGCCAGCGCTGAAACTTTTGGGGAGACCCAGTACTTC	13	TRBJ2-5	.	.	TRBV2
CASTTRDGGEQFF	TGTGCCAGCACCACTAGGGACGGCGGGGAGCAGTTCTTC	13	TRBJ2-1	.	.	TRBV9
CASSPPTDRGYEQYF	TGTGCCAGCTCACCACCAACGGACAGGGGCTACGAGCAGTACTTC	15	TRBJ2-7	TRBD1	.	TRBV18
CASSLWAGEQFF	TGTGCCAGCAGCTTATGGGCTGGAGAGCAGTTCTTC	12	TRBJ2-1	.	.	TRBV7-2
CASSQVGEAPTNEKLFF	TGCGCCAGCAGCCAAGTGGGGGAGGCACCAACTAATGAAAAACTGTTTTTT	17	TRBJ1-4	.	few	TRBV4-1
CASSQQGRANEQFF	TGTGCCAGCAGCCAACAGGGAAGAGCCAATGAGCAGTTCTTC	14	TRBJ2-1	.	.	TRBV14
CARRGTGGSNYGYTF	TGTGCCAGAAGGGGGACAGGGGGATCTAACTATGGCTACACCTTC	15	TRBJ1-2	TRBD1	once	TRBV2
CASSYSLGGLNYGYTF	TGTGCCAGCAGTTACTCACTGGGTGGTCTCAACTATGGCTACACCTTC	16	TRBJ1-2	.	.	TRBV6-6
CASSPGQFTSDTQYF	TGTGCCAGCAGCCCCGGACAATTCACTTCAGATACGCAGTATTTT	15	TRBJ2-3	.	.	TRBV6-6
CASSLTARGTEAFF	TGTGCCAGCAGCCTGACAGCCCGAGGGACTGAAGCTTTCTTT	14	TRBJ1-1	.	.	TRBV11-1
CASSLVTGDFLSGANVLTF	TGTGCCAGCAGTCTAGTTACAGGGGACTTTCTCTCTGGGGCCAACGTCCTGACTTTC	19	TRBJ2-6	.	.	TRBV11-2
CASSPVPPGANVLTF	TGTGCCAGCAGTCCCGTGCCCCCTGGGGCCAACGTCCTGACTTTC	15	TRBJ2-6	.	.	TRBV27
CASSLALGRPSPFF	TGTGCCAGCAGTTTGGCCCTGGGAAGACCTTCCCCGTTCTTC	14	TRBJ2-1	.	few	TRBV12-3/TRBV12-4
CSVVSPGLGTGELFF	TGCAGCGTTGTGTCCCCGGGATTGGGCACCGGGGAGCTGTTTTTT	15	TRBJ2-2	.	once	TRBV29-1
CASSVQRSGGNTGELFF	TGTGCCAGCAGCGTCCAGAGGTCGGGGGGGAACACCGGGGAGCTGTTTTTT	17	TRBJ2-2	TRBD2	.	TRBV11-2
CASSERTSGGGEQFF	TGTGCCAGCAGTGAGCGGACTAGCGGGGGGGGTGAGCAGTTCTTC	15	TRBJ2-1	TRBD2	.	TRBV27
CASSPRAPSTDTQYF	TGTGCCAGCAGCCCTAGGGCGCCAAGCACAGATACGCAGTATTTT	15	TRBJ2-3	.	many	TRBV7-6
CASSSFDQGAGEQFF	TGTGCCAGTAGTTCCTTTGACCAGGGGGCCGGTGAGCAGTTCTTC	15	TRBJ2-1	TRBD1	.	TRBV19
CASSRDTYNSPLHF	TGTGCCAGCAGCCGGGACACTTATAATTCACCCCTCCACTTT	14	TRBJ1-6	.	.	TRBV7-2
CASSYLAGGKDEQFF	TGTGCCAGCAGCTACCTAGCGGGGGGCAAGGATGAGCAGTTCTTC	15	TRBJ2-1	TRBD2	.	TRBV7-9
CASSPWGSDLPTDTQYF	TGTGCCAGCAGCCCGTGGGGTAGCGACCTACCCACAGATACGCAGTATTTT	17	TRBJ2-3	.	.	TRBV11-2
CASNRDSFYGYTF	TGTGCCAGCAACCGGGACAGTTTCTATGGCTACACCTTC	13	TRBJ1-2	TRBD1	.	TRBV28
CASSLARDNEQFF	TGTGCCAGCAGCTTAGCCAGGGACAATGAGCAGTTCTTC	13	TRBJ2-1	.	many	TRBV11-1
CASSQDRSTNEKLFF	TGCGCCAGCAGCCAAGATCGCTCAACTAATGAAAAACTGTTTTTT	15	TRBJ1-4	.	.	TRBV4-3
CAISEVVRATINYGYTF	TGTGCCATCAGTGAAGTGGTCAGGGCTACAATTAACTATGGCTACACCTTC	17	TRBJ1-2	.	many	TRBV10-3
CASSFRPDRWDTEAFF	TGTGCCAGCTCTTTTAGACCAGACCGATGGGACACTGAAGCTTTCTTT	16	TRBJ1-1	.	few	TRBV27
CAISDPEWGPETQYF	TGTGCCATCAGTGACCCCGAGTGGGGGCCAGAGACCCAGTACTTC	15	TRBJ2-5	.	.	TRBV10-3
CASSPDRNQETQYF	TGTGCCAGCAGCCCGGACAGGAACCAAGAGACCCAGTACTTC	14	TRBJ2-5	TRBD1	many	TRBV7-2
CASSFSQTTPGYEQFF	TGTGCCAGCAGTTTTTCACAGACCACCCCGGGATATGAGCAGTTCTTC	16	TRBJ2-1	.	.	TRBV28
CASEAVTEAFF	TGTGCCAGCGAGGCAGTCACTGAAGCTTTCTTT	11	TRBJ1-1	.	.	TRBV2
CSARVRGRVNEKLFF	TGCAGTGCTAGAGTCCGAGGCAGGGTTAATGAAAAACTGTTTTTT	15	TRBJ1-4	.	many	TRBV20-1
CASSLFGPPNQPQHF	TGTGCCAGCAGTTTATTTGGCCCGCCCAATCAGCCCCAGCATTTT	15	TRBJ1-5	.	few	TRBV27
CASSPGGGVTDTQYF	TGTGCCAGCAGCCCCGGGGGCGGTGTCACAGATACGCAGTATTTT	15	TRBJ2-3	.	few	TRBV6-5
CASSLIGGETQYF	TGTGCCAGCAGCTTAATAGGTGGAGAGACCCAGTACTTC	13	TRBJ2-5	.	many	TRBV7-2
CASSLGGPGGRGTFF	TGTGCCAGCAGCTTAGGGGGACCGGGGGGGCGTGGAACGTTCTTC	15	TRBJ2-1	TRBD2	.	TRBV7-6
CASSGKAERGRPGYTF	TGTGCCAGCAGCGGGAAGGCGGAGCGGGGGCGCCCGGGCTACACCTTC	16	TRBJ1-2	.	.	TRBV9
CSARRGKAGGLEETQYF	TGCAGTGCTAGAAGGGGGAAAGCAGGGGGGTTGGAAGAGACCCAGTACTTC	17	TRBJ2-5	.	.	TRBV20-1
CASSLSNGNTEAFF	TGTGCCAGCAGTTTATCTAACGGGAACACTGAAGCTTTCTTT	14	TRBJ1-1	.	.	TRBV27